This TCR beta chain was retrieved from a study of shared T cell receptors in the human thymus. Clones were sequenced by immunoSEQ multiplex PCR, and TCRdb holds only the in-frame ones, with some missing. In the table there are 640,000 or so clones, about 90% of which are singletons. CDR3 size: 16 residues. From germline, CDR1 is SNHLY and CDR2 FYNNEI. V lost 7 bases and J lost 4; bases outside the gene matches: 10. The sample was also linked to a second study, of human thymus T cells.

The V and J genes are TRBV2 and TRBJ2-1; 10 bases fit TRBD2. Sequences were obtained from thymocytes. This TCR came from a boy younger than two with a congenital heart defect. The CDR3 DNA sequence: TGTGCCAGCACCAGAGGGGGACTAGCGAAATACAATGAGCAGTTCTTC. Protein sequence: CASTRGGLAKYNEQFF.